The 25 T cell receptor beta chains listed next were all sequenced from one sample in a study of shared clonotypes between healthy human individuals. Profiled with immunoSEQ multiplex PCR; TCRdb holds only in-frame clones, not every one. The sample includes approximately 530,000 clones, about 96% of them seen just once. The sequenced sample was naive CD4+ T cells sorted from blood. This sample's subset: CD45RA+ positively selected. The source is a woman aged 25 to 39 in good health.

V and J are TRBV2 and TRBJ1-3, with a tentative D call TRBD1 (5 bases). The V gene's germline CDR1 is SNHLY and CDR2 FYNNEI. The CDR3 has 13 residues. V was pared by 7 bases and J by 2 bases, with 9 bases between. The DNA for the CDR3 is TGTGCCAGCAACGGGGGAACTGGAAACACCATATATTTT. Its protein product is CASNGGTGNTIYF.

The chain uses TRBV7-2 and TRBJ2-7, with 8 bases identical to TRBD2. This CDR3 is 15 amino acids long. Germline values: CDR1 SGHTA, CDR2 FQGNSA. V lost 0 bases to trimming and J lost 3 bases; unmatched junction nucleotides: 4. The CDR3 DNA reads as TGTGCCAGCAGCTTAGCGGGTAGCGGGGTCTACGAGCAGTACTTC. Translation gives CASSLAGSGVYEQYF.

The J gene is TRBJ2-7, the V gene TRBV7-2; 9 bases line up with TRBD2. V lost 0 bases and J lost 3; bases outside the gene matches: 18. CDR1 and CDR2 (germline): SGHTA, FQGNSA. There are 20 residues in the CDR3. The CDR3 nucleotides read TGTGCCAGCAGCTTAGCGCATGTGGGGGCTATGGCTAGCGGGATCTACGAGCAGTACTTC. It codes for CASSLAHVGAMASGIYEQYF.

This clone was picked up one time. The chain uses TRBV4-2 and TRBJ2-7, with D unresolved. Trimming left V 0 bases short and J 2 bases short, with 14 bases between. The germline CDR1 and CDR2 sequences are LGHNA and YNFKEQ. The CDR3 contains 16 residues. The CDR3 DNA reads TGTGCCAGCAGCCAAGAATTACCCCTTCCAGCCTACGAGCAGTACTTC. Its translation is CASSQELPLPAYEQYF.

This rearrangement joins TRBV5-1 to TRBJ2-4; weak D call: TRBD2 (6 bases). The V end lost 4 bases, the J end lost 0 bases, and 14 bases lay between the germline ends. Germline CDR1 is SGHRS and CDR2 is YFSETQ. The CDR3 has 16 residues. This chain's CDR3 is CASSPGDRLAKNIQYF. In DNA form, the CDR3 reads TGCGCCAGCAGCCCGGGGGATAGGCTAGCCAAAAACATTCAGTACTTC.

The V gene is TRBV6-6, the J gene TRBJ1-1, with D uncertain. Germline CDR1 reads MNHNY; CDR2 reads SVGAGI (reference sequence). CDR3 length: 14 amino acids. V was cut by 4 bases and J by 2 bases, with 11 bases left in between. CDR3 residues: CASSSPGHNTEAFF. CDR3 bases: TGTGCCAGCAGTTCGCCAGGCCATAACACTGAAGCTTTCTTT.

The chain links TRBV10-3 to TRBJ1-5, with D unresolved. CDR1 and CDR2 (germline): ENHRY, SYGVKD. The CDR3 consists of 14 residues. Deletions cut 10 bases from V and 2 bases from J, with 15 bases between. CDR3 sequence reads: CATWTDLGNQPQHF. The CDR3, as DNA: TGTGCCACCTGGACCGATCTGGGCAATCAGCCCCAGCATTTT.

The J gene is TRBJ2-3, the V gene TRBV7-9, with a tentative D call TRBD2 (6 bases). There are 15 residues in the CDR3. V was shortened by 1 base and J by 0 bases, with 8 bases between the two germline ends. Germline V CDR1 and CDR2: SEHNR, FQNEAQ (reference sequence). The DNA of the CDR3 is TGTGCCAGCAGCTTAGAGGGACTTAGCACAGATACGCAGTATTTT. Translation: CASSLEGLSTDTQYF. The entire variable domain, with the rest obtained from reference TRBV7-9 and TRBJ2-3, is as follows: DTGVSQNPRHKITKRGQNVTFRCDPISEHNRLYWYRQTLGQGPEFLTYFQNEAQLEKSRLLSDRFSAERPKGSFSTLEIQRTEQGDSAMYLCASSLEGLSTDTQYFGPGTRLTVL.

The rearrangement links TRBV4-1 to TRBJ2-3, with TRBD2 matching 16 bases. The CDR3 consists of 18 residues. Germline V lookup: CDR1 MGHRA, CDR2 YSYEKL. The trim removed 2 bases at V and 4 bases at J, leaving 6 bases unmatched. In nucleotides, the CDR3 is TGCGCCAGCAGCCAACCGGGACTAGCGGGAGGGCCAGCAGATACGCAGTATTTT. Amino acid sequence: CASSQPGLAGGPADTQYF.

This clone was seen more than once but under ten times. CDR3 coding DNA: TGTGCCAGCTCACCACTGGAGGCAGGGGCGAGGGGCTACACCTTC. Translated, it gives CASSPLEAGARGYTF. The chain links TRBV18 to TRBJ1-2; D might be TRBD1 (6 bases). Germline loops: CDR1 KGHSH, CDR2 LQKENI. The CDR3 is made up of 15 amino acids. With 1 base removed from V and 8 bases from J, the gap between germline ends came to 17 bases.

This chain links TRBV18 with TRBJ2-1; 10 bases align to TRBD2. CDR3 length: 16 residues. The trim removed 6 bases at V and 5 bases at J, leaving 10 bases unmatched. Germline V lookup: CDR1 KGHSH, CDR2 LQKENI. CDR3 residues: CASSPPSGRADNEQFF. The DNA of the CDR3 is TGTGCCAGCTCTCCCCCTAGCGGGAGAGCGGACAATGAGCAGTTCTTC.

The chain combines TRBV5-5 with TRBJ1-1, with no clear D. The ends were cut back, 9 bases at V and 5 bases at J, with 20 bases in the middle. CDR1 is SGHKS, CDR2 YYEKEE, per germline (reference sequence). This CDR3 spans 14 amino acids. CDR3: CATSGSLRETEAFF. DNA for the CDR3: TGTGCCACCTCAGGTTCTCTTAGGGAGACTGAAGCTTTCTTT.

V gene TRBV5-6 combines with J gene TRBJ2-1, with D uncertain. Germline loops: CDR1 SGHDT, CDR2 YYEEEE. V was cut by 2 bases and J by 1 base, with 7 bases left in between. This CDR3 contains 14 residues. The CDR3 coding sequence is TGTGCCAGCAGCTTCGGGTGGTCCTACAATGAGCAGTTCTTC. Its protein is CASSFGWSYNEQFF.

The gene calls are TRBV18 and TRBJ1-1; D unclear. Germline lookup yields CDR1 KGHSH and CDR2 LQKENI. This CDR3 spans 12 amino acids. V lost 0 bases and J lost 8, with 7 bases in between. CDR3 amino acids: CASSPPDREAFF. The CDR3 nucleotides read TGTGCCAGCTCACCACCCGATAGGGAAGCTTTCTTT. The variable domain in full, with the rest retrieved from reference TRBV18 and TRBJ1-1, is NAGVMQNPRHLVRRRGQEARLRCSPMKGHSHVYWYRQLPEEGLKFMVYLQKENIIDESGMPKERFSAEFPKEGPSILRIQQVVRGDSAAYFCASSPPDREAFFGQGTRLTVV.

This sequence joins TRBV5-1 and TRBJ2-1; D might be TRBD1 (6 bases). Per the germline V gene, CDR1 is SGHRS and CDR2 is YFSETQ. The CDR3 has 18 amino acids. Trimming took 4 bases from V and 2 from J, leaving 22 bases between them. The CDR3 coding sequence is TGCGCCAGCAGCCCTGAGTCCCCTGGACAGCGAGCCTACAATGAGCAGTTCTTC. Protein product: CASSPESPGQRAYNEQFF.

This chain connects TRBV28 to TRBJ1-5; a weak D match, TRBD1 (6 bases). Trimming pared 5 bases from V and 1 base from J, leaving 12 bases between. Germline V gives CDR1 MDHEN, CDR2 SYDVKM. The CDR3 is 15 amino acids. The chain's CDR3 is CASSGQFRSNQPQHF. CDR3 bases: TGTGCCAGCAGTGGACAGTTTAGGAGCAATCAGCCCCAGCATTTT.

This sequence joins TRBV10-2 and TRBJ2-7, with a possible D match to TRBD2 (6 bases). The CDR3 is 20 amino acids. Germline values: CDR1 WSHSY, CDR2 SAAADI. Trimming left V 2 bases short and J 2 bases short, with 28 bases between. The CDR3 loop is CASSEPPGFWVGGGTYEQYF. The CDR3 DNA follows: TGCGCCAGCAGTGAGCCACCGGGGTTTTGGGTGGGAGGAGGGACCTACGAGCAGTACTTC.

The chain joins TRBV5-1 to TRBJ2-7; tentatively, D is TRBD1 (6 bases). Trimming removed 4 bases at V and 7 bases at J, with 15 bases between. This CDR3 comprises 13 residues. Germline V lookup: CDR1 SGHRS, CDR2 YFSETQ. DNA of the CDR3: TGCGCCAGCAGCCCATCGACAGGCGGGGAGCAGTACTTC. This sequence encodes CASSPSTGGEQYF.

This chain links TRBV5-1 with TRBJ2-3; 7 bases agree with TRBD1. The germline gives CDR1 SGHRS, CDR2 YFSETQ. The V and J ends lost 1 base and 0 bases, in that order; junction bases with no gene match: 5. The CDR3 length is 16 residues. The CDR3 loop reads CASSLNTGASTDTQYF. The DNA for the CDR3 is TGCGCCAGCAGCTTGAATACAGGGGCGAGCACAGATACGCAGTATTTT.

The chain combines TRBV28 with TRBJ2-1; D is unresolved. V lost 5 bases to trimming and J lost 3 bases, with 20 bases between them. The germline V gene encodes CDR1 MDHEN and CDR2 SYDVKM. This CDR3 spans 17 amino acids. CDR3 amino acids: CASSPLVARRYYNEQFF. The CDR3 nucleotides read TGTGCCAGCAGTCCCCTGGTCGCAAGGAGATACTACAATGAGCAGTTCTTC.

The CDR3 region is CASSLGLVKGEQYF. For the CDR3, the DNA is TGTGCCAGCAGTTTAGGCCTAGTGAAGGGGGAGCAGTACTTC. The gene calls are TRBV28 and TRBJ2-5, with D maybe TRBD1 (6 bases). The CDR3 has 14 residues. The V gene lost 2 bases and the J gene lost 11 bases, with 18 bases spanning the gap. Germline CDR1 MDHEN, CDR2 SYDVKM.

This chain links TRBV7-3 with TRBJ2-7, with TRBD2 as a possible D gene (5 bases). Per the germline V gene, CDR1 is SGHTA and CDR2 is FQGTGA. The CDR3 extends over 13 amino acids. Trimming took 5 bases from V and 4 from J, leaving 12 bases between them. The chain's CDR3 is CASSPSSGYEQYF. CDR3 nucleotides: TGTGCCAGCAGCCCTTCAAGCGGTTACGAGCAGTACTTC.

Here the CDR3 reads CASSFGGNSYEQYF. CDR3 nucleotides: TGTGCCAGCAGTTTCGGCGGTAACTCCTACGAGCAGTACTTC. V is TRBV28 and J is TRBJ2-5; D is uncertain. The last part of the DNA fits TRBJ2-7 better; the J call may be wrong. The CDR3 is made up of 14 amino acids. CDR1 MDHEN and CDR2 SYDVKM come from the germline V gene.

The chain couples TRBV6-1 to TRBJ1-5; 9 bases are shared with TRBD1. Germline trimming cut 8 bases from V and 2 bases from J; bases unmatched to any gene: 4. The CDR3 is made up of 14 amino acids. The germline gives CDR1 MNHNS, CDR2 SASEGT. CDR3 region: CASCRTGGNQPQHF. In DNA, the CDR3 is TGTGCCAGCTGTAGGACAGGGGGCAATCAGCCCCAGCATTTT.

The CDR3 sequence: CASGSRAGELFF. DNA of the CDR3: TGTGCCAGCGGGTCCCGGGCCGGGGAGCTGTTTTTT. This rearrangement joins TRBV28 to TRBJ2-2; D is uncertain. The length of the CDR3 is 12 residues. Per germline, CDR1 MDHEN and CDR2 SYDVKM. V lost 8 bases and J 6 bases, leaving 10 bases between the germline ends.